The sequence of this T cell receptor (beta chain) was determined in a study of cytomegalovirus exposure and HLA in healthy donors. Study findings and constraints: Earlier findings revealed that most TCR beta V segments proved productive either about 87% or about 30% of the time.

There are 16 residues in the CDR3. In germline, CDR1 is LGHNA, CDR2 YSLEER. Healthy bone marrow donors made up the cohort. For this clone: Its specificity is unknown.

With 60 Vbeta and 13 Jbeta primers, the PCR was carried out. Assay used: immunoSEQ multiplex PCR; TCRdb lists only in-frame clones, some missing. This sample carries 130,000 to 150,000 clones, about four fifths of them seen once, and the ten largest clones take 3.1%. This chain uses TRBV4-3 with TRBJ2-5; 14 bases align to TRBD2. Near its end, the DNA agrees better with TRBJ2-7, so the J call may be wrong. The sample was PBMCs. The TCR sequence derives from a female donor in good health and CMV-seronegative. CDR3 nucleotides: TGCGCCAGCAGCCCGGGACTAGCGGGAGTGGGATACGAGCAGTACTTC. Translating it yields CASSPGLAGVGYEQYF.